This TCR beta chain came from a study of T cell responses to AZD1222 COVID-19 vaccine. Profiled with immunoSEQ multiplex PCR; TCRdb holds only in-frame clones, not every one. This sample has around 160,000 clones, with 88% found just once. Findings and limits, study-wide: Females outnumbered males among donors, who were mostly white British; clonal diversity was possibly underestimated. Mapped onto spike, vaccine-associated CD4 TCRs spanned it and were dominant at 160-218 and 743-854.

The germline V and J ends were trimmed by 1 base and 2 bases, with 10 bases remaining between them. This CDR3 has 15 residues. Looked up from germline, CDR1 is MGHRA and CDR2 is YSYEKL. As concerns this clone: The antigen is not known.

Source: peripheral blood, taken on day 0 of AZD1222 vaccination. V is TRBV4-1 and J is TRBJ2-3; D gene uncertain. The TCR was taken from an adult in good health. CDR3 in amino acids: CASSQADIYTDTQYF. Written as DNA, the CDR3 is TGCGCCAGCAGCCAAGCCGACATTTACACAGATACGCAGTATTTT.